This record covers a single TCR beta chain. This clonotype was recorded at least ten times. The antigen it recognizes is unknown. One base away there is no much larger clone; base qualities are not given. Per the germline V gene, LGHNA is the CDR1 and YNFKEQ is the CDR2. V drops 0 bases and J drops 3 bases, leaving 12 bases in between. The CDR3 measures 16 amino acids from cysteine to phenylalanine. The sequence is cut down to CDR3 DNA, 48 bases in frame from base 1. These data belong to a study of human T cells and chemical hapten exposure listed by TCRdb under 2021. Looking at the study overall: Libraries were pooled for sequencing, and variation in per-sample TCR yields was attributed mainly to small differences in library volumes within the pool. The study tracked peripheral blood TCR repertoire changes in vivo during primary and secondary sensitization to the hapten diphenylcyclopropenone (DPC) in alopecia patients. Both TCR alpha and TCR beta chains were sequenced from each blood RNA sample.

Library preparation used 5' RACE. Sequencer: Illumina MiSeq. During library preparation, unique molecular identifiers were attached to individual cDNA molecules so that TCRs could be counted in a quantitative, reproducible way. In the authors' own workflow: Samples had a median of approximately 96,000 TCRs, with a range from roughly 23,224 to 700,000. V, J and CDR3 annotation of the TCR reads was performed with the Decombinator software suite. To make PS versus PT1 abundance plots, every sample was subsampled to the same number of TCRs (28,000). Expanded TCRs were defined as absent before sensitization and observed at least eight times at the 2-week time point. TCRdb handled the public reads itself, with Q25 trimming in fastp and clone calling in MiXCR, and kept productive beta chains. Identical CDR3 protein sequences are pooled into one entry, listed with their most common genes and DNA. The authors' filters were not applied to this entry. Within this sample are roughly 81,000 distinct CDR3 sequences, with under 10% of them counted one time only. The ten largest clones represent 2% to 2.5% of the sample.

Points the paper makes about the study in general: After repeated subsampling, changes were observed in the strength of the expansion versus patch-test correlation and in the threshold at which the correlation became significant. The number of TCRs above 1 in 1000 frequency did not change with DPC sensitization; there was no evidence of global repertoire structure alterations.

Total RNA was extracted from unfractionated whole blood that had been collected in Tempus Blood RNA tubes. A handful of healthy volunteers were used as TCR sequencing controls and were bled at day 0, 2 weeks and 6 weeks. The source is a male donor in good health. The receptor chain draws on TRBV4-2 and TRBJ1-5; 5 matching bases give a weak D call of TRBD1. The CDR3 reads as follows: CASSQESGGTNQPQHF. The DNA sequence is TGTGCCAGCAGCCAAGAGTCAGGAGGGACCAATCAGCCCCAGCATTTT.